The 11 T cell receptor beta chains reported below all come from one sample, sequenced in a study of early T cells in non-severe SARS-CoV-2 infection (dated by TCRdb to the early 2020s). Library construction relied on 5' RACE. The sample was run on a NextSeq 500. TCRdb passed the public sequencing reads through fastp at Q25 and MiXCR, retaining productive beta sequences. Identical CDR3 protein sequences are pooled into one entry, listed with their most common genes and DNA. The sample table records about 80,000 distinct CDR3 sequences; 5.5% to 7.5% of these occur just once. 6.5% to 9% of the sample goes to the ten largest clones. Sequenced: whole blood. All receptors derive from an adult who was a healthcare worker with PCR-confirmed SARS-CoV-2 infection or an uninfected control (not recorded which).

The V gene is TRBV5-5, the J gene TRBJ2-7; the D gene could be TRBD1 or TRBD2 (5 bases each). Germline CDR1 reads SGHKS; CDR2 reads YYEKEE (reference sequence). The V end lost 4 bases, the J end lost 1 base, and 15 bases lay between the germline ends. The CDR3 has 15 amino acids. The DNA for the CDR3 is TGTGCCAGCAGCAGAGGGGTTCAAGCGTCCTACGAGCAGTACTTC. Translation gives CASSRGVQASYEQYF.

This clonotype was found a few times. V and J are TRBV7-2 and TRBJ2-3; tentative D call: TRBD1 (6 bases). Germline V CDR1 and CDR2: SGHTA, FQGNSA. The CDR3 spans 15 residues. The germline V and J ends were trimmed by 2 bases and 5 bases, with 14 bases remaining between them. The CDR3 DNA sequence: TGTGCCAGCAGCTTATCGCCTAGCAGGGGAGATACGCAGTATTTT. This gives the protein CASSLSPSRGDTQYF. Complete variable domain (other parts from reference TRBV7-2 and TRBJ2-3): GAGVSQSPSNKVTEKGKDVELRCDPISGHTALYWYRQSLGQGLEFLIYFQGNSAPDKSGLPSDRFSAERTGGSVSTLTIQRTQQEDSAVYLCASSLSPSRGDTQYFGPGTRLTVL.

Many counts were recorded for this clonotype. The chain has TRBV15 and TRBJ1-1; the match to TRBD1 covers 7 bases. The trim removed 5 bases at V and 5 bases at J, leaving 11 bases unmatched. Per germline, CDR1 LNHNV and CDR2 YYDKDF (reference sequence). The CDR3 sequence is 15 residues long. The chain's CDR3 is CATSSGQNRRTEAFF. For the CDR3, the DNA is TGTGCCACCAGCTCGGGACAGAACCGGCGGACTGAAGCTTTCTTT. The variable domain in full, completed from reference TRBV15 and TRBJ1-1, reads DAMVIQNPRYQVTQFGKPVTLSCSQTLNHNVMYWYQQKSSQAPKLLFHYYDKDFNNEADTPDNFQSRRPNTSFCFLDIRSPGLGDTAMYLCATSSGQNRRTEAFFGQGTRLTVV.

This clonotype was seen at least ten times. The J gene is TRBJ2-4, the V gene TRBV19; 7 bases align to TRBD1. This CDR3 has 12 amino acids. V dropped 10 bases and J dropped 7; count of bases not matched to a gene: 7. The V gene's germline CDR1 is LNHDA and CDR2 SQIVND (reference sequence). The CDR3 bases are TGTGCCACCTCGACAGGGTACAACATTCAGTACTTC. It encodes CATSTGYNIQYF.

This clonotype showed up many times. The chain couples TRBV7-2 to TRBJ2-1; TRBD2 is a possible D gene (6 bases). In germline, CDR1 is SGHTA, CDR2 FQGNSA. The CDR3 covers 14 residues. V lost 5 bases and J lost 10, with 18 bases in between. The DNA of the CDR3 is TGTGCCAGCAGCCCCACTTCGGACTATTACGAGCAGTTCTTC. Translation: CASSPTSDYYEQFF.

This clonotype was counted between two and nine times. The genes are TRBV28 and TRBJ2-7, with D perhaps TRBD1 (6 bases). Trimming cost V 5 bases and J 6 bases, with 11 bases left between them. Looked up from germline, CDR1 is MDHEN and CDR2 is SYDVKM. CDR3 length equals 12 residues. The CDR3 sequence: CASSPRTVEQYF. The CDR3 DNA sequence: TGTGCCAGCAGTCCCCGGACAGTCGAGCAGTACTTC.

The rearrangement links TRBV28 to TRBJ2-4; 10 nucleotides align to TRBD1. CDR1 and CDR2 (germline): MDHEN, SYDVKM. The V gene end was trimmed by 5 bases and the J gene end by 7 bases; junction bases not matched to a gene: 5. The CDR3 length is 14 residues. CDR3 protein: CASSAMGQGNIQYF. In DNA, the CDR3 is TGTGCCAGCAGTGCAATGGGACAGGGGAACATTCAGTACTTC.

This clonotype was observed a handful of times. This chain uses TRBV5-1 with TRBJ2-3, with 8 bases aligning to TRBD2. Germline loops: CDR1 SGHRS, CDR2 YFSETQ. This CDR3 spans 16 amino acids. J lost 4 bases, V lost 1 base, and 8 bases had no gene match. Here the CDR3 reads CASSLSPAGAPDTQYF. The DNA of the CDR3 is TGCGCCAGCAGCTTGTCTCCAGCGGGAGCCCCAGATACGCAGTATTTT.

This clonotype turned up a few times. The chain joins TRBV7-8 to TRBJ2-2; 9 bases agree with TRBD2. V lost 3 bases, J lost 6 bases, and 5 bases stayed unmatched. Germline values: CDR1 SGHVS, CDR2 FQNEAQ. This CDR3 has 15 residues. The CDR3 loop is CASSFSGRSAGELFF. The CDR3 nucleotides are TGTGCCAGCAGCTTCAGCGGGAGGAGCGCCGGGGAGCTGTTTTTT.

This clonotype was observed a few times. The chain is built from TRBV7-2 and TRBJ1-2; the D gene is possibly TRBD1 (6 bases). From germline, CDR1 is SGHTA and CDR2 FQGNSA. The CDR3 covers 15 residues. V shed 5 bases and J shed 2 bases, with 15 bases lying between them. The CDR3 sequence is CASSPQTTGNYGYTF. Written as DNA, the CDR3 is TGTGCCAGCAGCCCCCAGACTACAGGGAACTATGGCTACACCTTC. The variable domain in full, completed from reference TRBV7-2 and TRBJ1-2, reads GAGVSQSPSNKVTEKGKDVELRCDPISGHTALYWYRQSLGQGLEFLIYFQGNSAPDKSGLPSDRFSAERTGGSVSTLTIQRTQQEDSAVYLCASSPQTTGNYGYTFGSGTRLTVV.

This clonotype has just a few counts. The rearrangement joins TRBV18 to TRBJ2-3; perhaps TRBD2 as D (6 bases). This CDR3 spans 14 amino acids. The V gene lost 7 bases and the J gene lost 0 bases, with 11 bases spanning the gap. Germline lookup yields CDR1 KGHSH and CDR2 LQKENI. This chain's CDR3 is CASFPGLSTDTQYF. The CDR3 DNA is TGTGCCAGCTTCCCGGGACTTAGCACAGATACGCAGTATTTT.